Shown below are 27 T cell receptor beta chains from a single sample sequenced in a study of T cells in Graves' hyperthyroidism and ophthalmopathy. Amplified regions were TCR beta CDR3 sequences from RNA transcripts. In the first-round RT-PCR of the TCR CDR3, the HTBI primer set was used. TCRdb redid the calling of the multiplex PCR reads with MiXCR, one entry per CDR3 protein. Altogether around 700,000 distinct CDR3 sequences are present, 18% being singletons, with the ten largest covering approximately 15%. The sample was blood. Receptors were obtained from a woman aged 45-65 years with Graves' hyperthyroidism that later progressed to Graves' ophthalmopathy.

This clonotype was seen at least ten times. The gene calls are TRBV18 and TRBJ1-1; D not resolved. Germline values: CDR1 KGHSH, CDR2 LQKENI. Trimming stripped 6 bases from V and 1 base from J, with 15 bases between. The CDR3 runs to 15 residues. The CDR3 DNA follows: TGTGCCAGCTCGCCTGGATTAACAGAGAACACTGAAGCTTTCTTT. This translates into CASSPGLTENTEAFF.

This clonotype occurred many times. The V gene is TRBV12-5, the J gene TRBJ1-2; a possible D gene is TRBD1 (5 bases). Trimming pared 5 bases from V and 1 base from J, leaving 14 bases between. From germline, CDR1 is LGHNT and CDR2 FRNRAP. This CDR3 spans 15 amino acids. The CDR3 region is CASGASQESNYGYTF. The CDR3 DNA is TGTGCTAGTGGTGCCTCACAGGAGAGTAACTATGGCTACACCTTC. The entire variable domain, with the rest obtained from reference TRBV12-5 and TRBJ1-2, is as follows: DARVTQTPRHKVTEMGQEVTMRCQPILGHNTVFWYRQTMMQGLELLAYFRNRAPLDDSGMPKDRFSAEMPDATLATLKIQPSEPRDSAVYFCASGASQESNYGYTFGSGTRLTVV.

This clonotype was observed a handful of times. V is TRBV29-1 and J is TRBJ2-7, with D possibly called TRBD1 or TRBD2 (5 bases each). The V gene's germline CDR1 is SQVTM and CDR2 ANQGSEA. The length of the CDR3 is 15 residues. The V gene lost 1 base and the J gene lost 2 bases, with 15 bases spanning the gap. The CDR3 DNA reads TGCAGCGTTGAAGTCGCCGGGACGGAAACCTACGAGCAGTACTTC. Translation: CSVEVAGTETYEQYF.

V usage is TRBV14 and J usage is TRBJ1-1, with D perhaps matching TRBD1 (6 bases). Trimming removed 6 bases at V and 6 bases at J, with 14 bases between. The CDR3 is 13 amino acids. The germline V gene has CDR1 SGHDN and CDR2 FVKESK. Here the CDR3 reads CASRQQGGPEAFF. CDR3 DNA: TGTGCCAGCAGACAACAGGGAGGCCCTGAAGCTTTCTTT.

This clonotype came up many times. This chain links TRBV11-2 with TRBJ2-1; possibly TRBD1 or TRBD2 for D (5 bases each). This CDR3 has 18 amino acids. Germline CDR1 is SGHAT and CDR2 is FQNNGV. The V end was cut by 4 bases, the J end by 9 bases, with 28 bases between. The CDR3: CASSSNGRGEGSKGEQFF. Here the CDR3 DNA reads TGTGCCAGCAGCTCGAATGGACGGGGCGAGGGGAGTAAGGGTGAGCAGTTCTTC.

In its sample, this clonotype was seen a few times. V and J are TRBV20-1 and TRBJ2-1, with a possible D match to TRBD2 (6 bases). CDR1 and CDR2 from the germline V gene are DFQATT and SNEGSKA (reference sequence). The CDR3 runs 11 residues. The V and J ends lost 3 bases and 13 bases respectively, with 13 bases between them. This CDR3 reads CSASPASVQFF. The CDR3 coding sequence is TGCAGTGCTAGCCCGGCTAGCGTTCAGTTCTTC.

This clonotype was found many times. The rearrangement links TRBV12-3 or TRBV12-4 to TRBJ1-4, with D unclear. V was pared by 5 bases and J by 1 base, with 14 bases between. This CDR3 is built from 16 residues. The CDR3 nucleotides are TGTGCCAGCAGTGCCCTGGACGGGGAAACTAATGAAAAACTGTTTTTT. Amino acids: CASSALDGETNEKLFF.

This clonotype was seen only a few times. The CDR3 loop is CASSQNRDVTSNQPQHF. In DNA form, the CDR3 reads TGTGCCAGCAGCCAAAACAGGGACGTAACAAGCAATCAGCCCCAGCATTTT. The chain links TRBV3-1 to TRBJ1-5, with D perhaps matching TRBD1 (6 bases). CDR3 length equals 17 residues. Germline CDR1 LGHDT, CDR2 YNNKEL (reference sequence). The V end was cut by 2 bases, the J end by 1 base, with 15 bases between. Complete variable domain (other parts from reference TRBV3-1 and TRBJ1-5): DTAVSQTPKYLVTQMGNDKSIKCEQNLGHDTMYWYKQDSKKFLKIMFSYNNKELIINETVPNRFSPKSPDKAHLNLHINSLELGDSAVYFCASSQNRDVTSNQPQHFGDGTRLSIL.

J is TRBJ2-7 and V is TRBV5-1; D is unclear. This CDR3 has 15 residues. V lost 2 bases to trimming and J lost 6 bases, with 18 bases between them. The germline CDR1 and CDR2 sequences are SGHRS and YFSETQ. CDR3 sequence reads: CASSFGWQDLFEQYF. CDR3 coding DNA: TGCGCCAGCAGCTTTGGTTGGCAGGATCTCTTCGAGCAGTACTTC.

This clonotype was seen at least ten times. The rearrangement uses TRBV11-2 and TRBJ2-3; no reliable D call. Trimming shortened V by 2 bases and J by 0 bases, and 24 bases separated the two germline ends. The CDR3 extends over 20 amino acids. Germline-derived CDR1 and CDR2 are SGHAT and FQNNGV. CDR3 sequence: CASSLLPAGSVGLSTDTQYF. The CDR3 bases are TGTGCCAGCAGCTTATTACCCGCCGGGTCCGTAGGGTTAAGCACAGATACGCAGTATTTT.

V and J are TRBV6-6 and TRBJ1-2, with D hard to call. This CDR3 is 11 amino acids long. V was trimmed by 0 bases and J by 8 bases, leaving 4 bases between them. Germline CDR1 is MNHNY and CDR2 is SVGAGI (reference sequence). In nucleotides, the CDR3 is TGTGCCAGCAGTTACTCTTGGGGCTACACCTTC. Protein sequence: CASSYSWGYTF.

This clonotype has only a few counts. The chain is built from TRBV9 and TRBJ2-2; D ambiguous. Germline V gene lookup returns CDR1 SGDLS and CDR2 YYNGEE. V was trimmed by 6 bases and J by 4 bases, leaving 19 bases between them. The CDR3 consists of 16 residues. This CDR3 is CASILKVTKGTGELFF. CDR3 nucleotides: TGTGCCAGCATCCTAAAGGTAACCAAAGGCACCGGGGAGCTGTTTTTT.

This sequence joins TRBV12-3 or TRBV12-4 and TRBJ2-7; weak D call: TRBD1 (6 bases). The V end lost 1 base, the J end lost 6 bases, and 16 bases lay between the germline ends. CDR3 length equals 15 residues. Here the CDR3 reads CASSLVGTNLREQYF. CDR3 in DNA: TGTGCCAGCAGTTTAGTGGGGACAAACCTACGCGAGCAGTACTTC.

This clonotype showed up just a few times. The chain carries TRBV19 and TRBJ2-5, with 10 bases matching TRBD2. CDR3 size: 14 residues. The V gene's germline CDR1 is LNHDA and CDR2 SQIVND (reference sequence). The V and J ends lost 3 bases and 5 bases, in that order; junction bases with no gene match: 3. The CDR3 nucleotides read TGTGCCAGTAGTATCCCGGGACTAGCGGAGACCCAGTACTTC. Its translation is CASSIPGLAETQYF. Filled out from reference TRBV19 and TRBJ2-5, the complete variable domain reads DGGITQSPKYLFRKEGQNVTLSCEQNLNHDAMYWYRQDPGQGLRLIYYSQIVNDFQKGDIAEGYSVSREKKESFPLTVTSAQKNPTAFYLCASSIPGLAETQYFGPGTRLLVL.

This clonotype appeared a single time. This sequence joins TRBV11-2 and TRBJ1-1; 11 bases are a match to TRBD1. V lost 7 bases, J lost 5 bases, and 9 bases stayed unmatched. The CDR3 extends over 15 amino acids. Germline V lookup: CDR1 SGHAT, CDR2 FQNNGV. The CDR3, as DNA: TGTGCCAGCACACTGGACAGGGGGCGCGAGACTGAAGCTTTCTTT. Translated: CASTLDRGRETEAFF.

The CDR3 here is CASSEWAAKNTEAFF. In nucleotides, the CDR3 is TGTGCCAGCAGTGAATGGGCCGCTAAGAACACTGAAGCTTTCTTT. This chain links TRBV25-1 with TRBJ1-1; unclear D gene. This CDR3 is built from 15 residues. Germline lookup yields CDR1 MGHDK and CDR2 SYGVNS. Trimming removed 1 base from V and 1 base from J, with 10 bases in between.

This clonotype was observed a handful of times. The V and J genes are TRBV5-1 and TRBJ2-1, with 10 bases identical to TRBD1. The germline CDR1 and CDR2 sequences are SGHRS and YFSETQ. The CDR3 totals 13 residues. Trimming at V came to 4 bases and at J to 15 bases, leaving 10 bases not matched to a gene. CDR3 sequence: CASSERQGAGRFF. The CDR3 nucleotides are TGCGCCAGCAGCGAAAGACAGGGGGCAGGACGGTTCTTC.

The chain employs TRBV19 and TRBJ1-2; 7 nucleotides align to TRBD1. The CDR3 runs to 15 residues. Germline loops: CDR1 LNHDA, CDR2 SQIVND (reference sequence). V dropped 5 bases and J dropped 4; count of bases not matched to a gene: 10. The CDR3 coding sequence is TGTGCCAGTAGTCCAACAGGGGATTCTGGCTATGGCTACACCTTC. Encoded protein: CASSPTGDSGYGYTF. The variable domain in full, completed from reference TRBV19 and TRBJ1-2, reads DGGITQSPKYLFRKEGQNVTLSCEQNLNHDAMYWYRQDPGQGLRLIYYSQIVNDFQKGDIAEGYSVSREKKESFPLTVTSAQKNPTAFYLCASSPTGDSGYGYTFGSGTRLTVV.

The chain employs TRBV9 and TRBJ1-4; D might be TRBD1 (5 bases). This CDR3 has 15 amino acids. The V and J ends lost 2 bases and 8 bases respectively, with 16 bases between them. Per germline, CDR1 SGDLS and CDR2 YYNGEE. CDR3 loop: CASSVGGENGEKLFF. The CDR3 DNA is TGTGCCAGCAGCGTCGGAGGGGAAAACGGGGAAAAACTGTTTTTT.

The CDR3 coding sequence is TGTGCCTGGAGTGTACTGGCAGGGATGAACACTGAAGCTTTCTTT. The encoded protein is CAWSVLAGMNTEAFF. The chain combines TRBV30 with TRBJ1-1; the D gene is possibly TRBD1 (5 bases). Germline CDR1 GTSNPN, CDR2 SVGIG (reference sequence). Trimming removed 0 bases at V and 0 bases at J, with 11 bases between. The CDR3 loop spans 15 amino acids. Filled out from reference TRBV30 and TRBJ1-1, the complete variable domain reads SQTIHQWPATLVQPVGSPLSLECTVEGTSNPNLYWYRQAAGRGLQLLFYSVGIGQISSEVPQNLSASRPQDRQFILSSKKLLLSDSGFYLCAWSVLAGMNTEAFFGQGTRLTVV.

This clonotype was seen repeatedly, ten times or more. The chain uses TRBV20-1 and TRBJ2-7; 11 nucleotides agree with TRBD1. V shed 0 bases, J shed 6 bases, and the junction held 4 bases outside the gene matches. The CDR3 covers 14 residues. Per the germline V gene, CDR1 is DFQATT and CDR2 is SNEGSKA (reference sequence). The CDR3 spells CSAREGQGASEQYF. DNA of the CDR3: TGCAGTGCTAGAGAAGGACAGGGGGCCAGCGAGCAGTACTTC.

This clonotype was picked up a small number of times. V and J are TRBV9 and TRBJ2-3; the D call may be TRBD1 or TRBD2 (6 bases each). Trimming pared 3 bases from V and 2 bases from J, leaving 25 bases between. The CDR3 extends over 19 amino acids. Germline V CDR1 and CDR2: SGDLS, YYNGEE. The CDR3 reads CASSATGRGGTRFTDTQYF. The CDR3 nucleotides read TGTGCCAGCAGCGCAACCGGGCGAGGGGGGACACGGTTCACAGATACGCAGTATTTT.

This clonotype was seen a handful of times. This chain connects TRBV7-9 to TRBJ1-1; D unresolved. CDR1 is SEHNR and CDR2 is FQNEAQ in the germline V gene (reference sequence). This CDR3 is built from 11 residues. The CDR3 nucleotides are TGTGGGTGGGGAAATTACACTGAAGCTTTCTTT. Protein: CGWGNYTEAFF.

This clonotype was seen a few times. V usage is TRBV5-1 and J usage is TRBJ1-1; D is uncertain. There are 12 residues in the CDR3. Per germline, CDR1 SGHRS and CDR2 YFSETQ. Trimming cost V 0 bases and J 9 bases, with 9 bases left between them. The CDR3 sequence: CASSLGTNKAFF. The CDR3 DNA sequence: TGCGCCAGCAGCTTGGGGACGAACAAAGCTTTCTTT. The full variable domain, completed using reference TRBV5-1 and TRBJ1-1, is KAGVTQTPRYLIKTRGQQVTLSCSPISGHRSVSWYQQTPGQGLQFLFEYFSETQRNKGNFPGRFSGRQFSNSRSEMNVSTLELGDSALYLCASSLGTNKAFFGQGTRLTVV.

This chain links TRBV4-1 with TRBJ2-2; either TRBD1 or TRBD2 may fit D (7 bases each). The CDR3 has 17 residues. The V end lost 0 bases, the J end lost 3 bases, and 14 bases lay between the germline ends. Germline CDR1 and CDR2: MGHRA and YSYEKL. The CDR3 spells CASSQDLGGGHTGELFF. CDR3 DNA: TGCGCCAGCAGCCAAGATCTGGGAGGGGGCCACACCGGGGAGCTGTTTTTT.

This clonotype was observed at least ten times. CDR3 loop: CSAPPRPQAFF. Here the CDR3 DNA reads TGCAGTGCTCCCCCCCGGCCCCAAGCTTTCTTT. The V and J genes are TRBV20-1 and TRBJ1-1; D not resolved. Trimming cost V 5 bases and J 9 bases, with 13 bases left between them. In germline, CDR1 is DFQATT, CDR2 SNEGSKA (reference sequence). CDR3 size: 11 residues.

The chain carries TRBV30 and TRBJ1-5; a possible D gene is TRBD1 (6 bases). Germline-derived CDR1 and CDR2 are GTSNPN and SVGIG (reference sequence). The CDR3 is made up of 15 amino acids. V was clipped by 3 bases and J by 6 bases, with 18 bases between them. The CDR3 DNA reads TGTGCCTGGAGGCCTACAGGGAGGTTAGCTCAGCCCCAGCATTTT. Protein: CAWRPTGRLAQPQHF.